Below, one TCR beta chain is given with its context. RNA was extracted with the RNeasy kit, and a quantity of about 0.45 to 1 ug was reverse transcribed using random hexamers. TCRdb re-derived calls from the immunoSEQ multiplex PCR reads in MiXCR, one entry per CDR3 protein. The sample includes about 130,000 distinct CDR3 sequences, more than 80% of them seen just once. This entry belongs to a study of CD8 T cells in Susac syndrome. The sample taken for sequencing was CD8+ T cells from PBMCs. The clonotype comes from a human donor with multiple sclerosis.

The CDR3 is CASSSRDRGIVEANVLTF. The CDR3 bases are TGTGCCAGCAGCTCTCGGGACAGGGGTATAGTTGAGGCCAACGTCCTGACTTTC. The gene calls are TRBV7-9 and TRBJ2-6; 10 bases match TRBD1. This CDR3 contains 18 residues. The trim removed 4 bases at V and 6 bases at J, leaving 12 bases unmatched. The germline gives CDR1 SEHNR, CDR2 FQNEAQ (reference sequence). The full variable domain, with the rest looked up from reference TRBV7-9 and TRBJ2-6, is DTGVSQNPRHKITKRGQNVTFRCDPISEHNRLYWYRQTLGQGPEFLTYFQNEAQLEKSRLLSDRFSAERPKGSFSTLEIQRTEQGDSAMYLCASSSRDRGIVEANVLTFGAGSRLTVL.